The present entry profiles one T cell receptor (beta chain) with its context. Its antigen is unknown. Sequenced by immunoSEQ multiplex PCR; TCRdb stores in-frame clones only, minus some. The data hold some 70,000 clones, with roughly 92% observed a single time. The record originates from a study of OX40 agonist ivuxolimab in advanced cancers. Background on the study: The group had a mean age of roughly 65 years, ranged from about 20 to 79, and was 80% to 85% male. Three patients had partial responses: one hepatocellular carcinoma, two cutaneous melanoma. The study, taken as a whole, reports: Partial responders dosed at 0.1-3.0 mg/kg displayed clonal expansion ranking among the lowest. There were also nonresponders showing low normalized T-cell clonal expansion.

The material was CD4+ or CD8+ T cells sorted from blood, obtained in a trial of the OX40 agonist ivuxolimab. The sequence was obtained from an adult with an advanced solid tumor such as melanoma, head and neck, liver or kidney cancer.

In nucleotides, the CDR3 is TGCGCCAGCAGCCCGACTACCCGGGACACCGGGGAGCTGTTTTTT. Protein product: CASSPTTRDTGELFF. The chain employs TRBV5-1 and TRBJ2-2, with a weak D call TRBD2 (5 bases). Trimming cost V 4 bases and J 3 bases, with 13 bases left between them. The CDR3 is made up of 15 amino acids. CDR1 is SGHRS and CDR2 is YFSETQ in the germline V gene.